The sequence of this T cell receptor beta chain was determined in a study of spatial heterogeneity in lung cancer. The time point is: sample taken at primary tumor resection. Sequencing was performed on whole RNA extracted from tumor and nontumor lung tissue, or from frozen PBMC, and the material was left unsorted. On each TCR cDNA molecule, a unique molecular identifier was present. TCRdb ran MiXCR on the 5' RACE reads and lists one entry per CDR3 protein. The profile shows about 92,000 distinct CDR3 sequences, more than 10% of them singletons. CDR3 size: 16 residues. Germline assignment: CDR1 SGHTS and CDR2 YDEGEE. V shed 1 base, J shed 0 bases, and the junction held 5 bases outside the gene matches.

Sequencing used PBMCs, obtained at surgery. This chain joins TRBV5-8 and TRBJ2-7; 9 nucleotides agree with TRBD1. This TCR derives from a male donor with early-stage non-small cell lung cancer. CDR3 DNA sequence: TGTGCCAGCAGCTTGACAGGGGGCAGACTCTCCTACGAGCAGTACTTC. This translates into CASSLTGGRLSYEQYF.